This entry lists 17 T cell receptor beta chains sequenced from one sample in a study of T-cell reconstitution after alpha-beta-depleted transplantation in children. Unique molecular identifiers were used to barcode this TCRbeta library. One entry per CDR3 protein results from TCRdb running MiXCR on the PCR reads. The repertoire holds fewer than 1 million distinct CDR3 sequences, less than 20% seen once, with about 4.6% in the top ten. The specimen was PBMCs, mostly from graft donor cells, collected 360 days after TCRalphabeta/CD19-depleted stem cell transplant. These TCRs come from a male patient younger than 18 who had a stem cell transplant for acute lymphoblastic leukemia, so the T cells may come from the graft donor.

This clonotype was observed at least ten times. J is TRBJ2-3 and V is TRBV21-1; no check of the table's D call, TRBD2, against the DNA was made. TRBV21-1 is shown as a pseudogene. The CDR3 contains 21 residues. The CDR3 protein is CASSKDRRTSVKSPWTDTQYF. CDR3 in DNA: TGTGCCAGCAGCAAAGATCGACGGACTAGCGTTAAGTCCCCTTGGACAGATACGCAGTATTTT.

The sample holds a few counts of this clonotype. The rearrangement joins TRBV7-8 to TRBJ2-7, with 8 bases lining up with TRBD2. V lost 5 bases and J lost 2; bases outside the gene matches: 11. This CDR3 is 16 amino acids long. Germline V gene lookup returns CDR1 SGHVS and CDR2 FQNEAQ. The CDR3 DNA sequence: TGTGCCAGCAGCCCGATTCTAGCGGGTGATACCTACGAGCAGTACTTC. Its translation is CASSPILAGDTYEQYF. The whole variable domain, filled in from reference TRBV7-8 and TRBJ2-7, reads GAGVSQSPRYKVAKRGQDVALRCDPISGHVSLFWYQQALGQGPEFLTYFQNEAQLDKSGLPSDRFFAERPEGSVSTLKIQRTQQEDSAVYLCASSPILAGDTYEQYFGPGTRLTVT.

This clonotype was seen more than once but under ten times. CDR3 in amino acids: CASSQGGLQSNQPQHF. The CDR3 DNA reads TGCGCCAGCAGCCAAGGGGGTTTACAGAGCAATCAGCCCCAGCATTTT. The V and J genes are TRBV4-1 and TRBJ1-5; D gene unclear. Deletions cut 1 base from V and 1 base from J, with 11 bases between. Germline assignment: CDR1 MGHRA and CDR2 YSYEKL. This CDR3 has 16 residues.

There are many counts of this clonotype. This chain joins TRBV10-3 and TRBJ2-3, with 7 positions matching TRBD1. Germline V gives CDR1 ENHRY, CDR2 SYGVKD. CDR3 length: 14 amino acids. V lost 7 bases to trimming and J lost 2 bases; unmatched junction nucleotides: 6. The CDR3 bases are TGTGCCATCACCCCAGGGGGTCACACAGATACGCAGTATTTT. It yields the protein CAITPGGHTDTQYF.

J is TRBJ2-7 and V is TRBV12-3 or TRBV12-4; TRBD1 agrees at 9 bases. Losses at the gene ends were 3 bases for V and 2 bases for J; bases not matched to a gene: 14. This CDR3 contains 18 residues. The CDR3 loop is CASSFPSDRGSGAYEQYF. CDR3 in DNA: TGTGCCAGCAGTTTCCCCTCTGACAGGGGGTCTGGGGCCTACGAGCAGTACTTC.

This clonotype was counted only a few times. The V call is TRBV7-2, the J call TRBJ2-3, with D unclear. Germline V CDR1 and CDR2: SGHTA, FQGNSA. The V end lost 5 bases, the J end lost 1 base, and 13 bases lay between the germline ends. CDR3 length equals 15 residues. DNA of the CDR3: TGTGCCAGCAGCCTCGAGCGCCGGCGCACAGATACGCAGTATTTT. Translated, it gives CASSLERRRTDTQYF. Full variable domain (outside the CDR3, taken from reference TRBV7-2 and TRBJ2-3): GAGVSQSPSNKVTEKGKDVELRCDPISGHTALYWYRQSLGQGLEFLIYFQGNSAPDKSGLPSDRFSAERTGGSVSTLTIQRTQQEDSAVYLCASSLERRRTDTQYFGPGTRLTVL.

The table lists this clonotype with a count of one. The rearrangement links TRBV4-1 to TRBJ1-4; a possible D gene is TRBD1 (6 bases). CDR1 and CDR2 from the germline V gene are MGHRA and YSYEKL. This CDR3 is 18 amino acids long. V was cut by 3 bases and J by 2 bases, with 19 bases left in between. CDR3 DNA sequence: TGCGCCAGCAGCCACACAGGAGGCACAGGGTGGACTAATGAAAAACTGTTTTTT. Translation: CASSHTGGTGWTNEKLFF.

The table lists this clonotype with a few counts. J is TRBJ2-1 and V is TRBV7-9, with TRBD1 as a possible D gene (5 bases). CDR3 size: 12 residues. With 5 bases removed from V and 7 bases from J, the gap between germline ends came to 9 bases. Looked up from germline, CDR1 is SEHNR and CDR2 is FQNEAQ (reference sequence). CDR3 sequence reads: CASSQKGNEQFF. The CDR3, as DNA: TGTGCCAGCAGCCAAAAGGGGAATGAGCAGTTCTTC.

The rearrangement links TRBV28 to TRBJ1-5; no definite D call. Germline V gene sequence: CDR1 MDHEN, CDR2 SYDVKM. The CDR3 contains 12 residues. The germline V and J ends were trimmed by 8 bases and 5 bases, with 10 bases remaining between them. The CDR3 sequence: CASFERDQPQHF. The CDR3 nucleotides are TGTGCCAGCTTTGAGCGGGATCAGCCCCAGCATTTT.

The chain couples TRBV4-1 to TRBJ2-2; unclear D gene. V shed 2 bases and J shed 0 bases, with 10 bases lying between them. The CDR3 spans 16 residues. Germline CDR1 is MGHRA and CDR2 is YSYEKL. The CDR3 coding sequence is TGCGCCAGCAGCCAAAACGGGCCGCCGAACACCGGGGAGCTGTTTTTT. The encoded protein is CASSQNGPPNTGELFF.

The J gene is TRBJ2-3, the V gene TRBV15; D not certain. CDR3 size: 15 residues. V was cut by 5 bases and J by 3 bases, with 15 bases left in between. The germline gives CDR1 LNHNV, CDR2 YYDKDF (reference sequence). The CDR3 here is CATSGFLVGTDTQYF. The CDR3 DNA sequence: TGTGCCACCAGCGGTTTCCTAGTTGGAACAGATACGCAGTATTTT.

The chain has TRBV2 and TRBJ1-2; D uncertain. Per germline, CDR1 SNHLY and CDR2 FYNNEI. This CDR3 has 13 residues. V was clipped by 4 bases and J by 3 bases, with 9 bases between them. CDR3 residues: CASSGWRYYGYTF. The DNA for the CDR3 is TGTGCCAGCAGTGGGTGGCGGTACTATGGCTACACCTTC.

This clonotype turned up a few times. This chain connects TRBV28 to TRBJ2-1; 8 nucleotides line up with TRBD1. The J segment lost 2 bases and the V segment lost 8 bases, leaving 8 bases of the junction unmatched. This CDR3 contains 15 residues. Germline V gene data show CDR1 as MDHEN and CDR2 as SYDVKM. In DNA form, the CDR3 reads TGTGCCAGCCCCCCCGGACAGGGTGCCTACAATGAGCAGTTCTTC. Its translation: CASPPGQGAYNEQFF.

The table lists this clonotype with a few counts. This chain joins TRBV29-1 and TRBJ2-7, with D maybe TRBD1 (6 bases). Germline V gene sequence: CDR1 SQVTM, CDR2 ANQGSEA. CDR3 size: 13 residues. V lost 2 bases, J lost 0 bases, and 8 bases lay in between. DNA of the CDR3: TGCAGCGTTGAAAGGGGGAGCTCCTACGAGCAGTACTTC. It encodes CSVERGSSYEQYF.

CDR3 nucleotide sequence: TGCAAACGCGAGGGGGATACGCAGTATTTT. Its protein is CKREGDTQYF. The genes are TRBV20-1 and TRBJ2-3; tentatively, D is TRBD1 or TRBD2 (5 bases each). This CDR3 has 10 amino acids. Looked up from germline, CDR1 is DFQATT and CDR2 is SNEGSKA (reference sequence).

A few counts support this clonotype. The chain couples TRBV6-5 to TRBJ2-2; D may be TRBD1 or TRBD2 (5 bases each). The CDR3 consists of 16 residues. CDR1 MNHEY and CDR2 SVGAGI come from the germline V gene. V was clipped by 4 bases and J by 0 bases, with 12 bases between them. DNA for the CDR3: TGTGCCAGCAGTTTCGCCGGGGCTGCGAACACCGGGGAGCTGTTTTTT. Its protein is CASSFAGAANTGELFF.

This clonotype was seen many times. The chain has TRBV5-5 and TRBJ2-4; the D is unclear. From germline, CDR1 is SGHKS and CDR2 YYEKEE (reference sequence). The CDR3 loop spans 13 amino acids. V lost 6 bases to trimming and J lost 3 bases, with 10 bases between them. The CDR3 loop is CASNPAYKNIQYF. In DNA, the CDR3 is TGTGCCAGCAACCCCGCGTACAAAAACATTCAGTACTTC. The full variable domain, with the rest looked up from reference TRBV5-5 and TRBJ2-4, is DAGVTQSPTHLIKTRGQQVTLRCSPISGHKSVSWYQQVLGQGPQFIFQYYEKEERGRGNFPDRFSARQFPNYSSELNVNALLLGDSALYLCASNPAYKNIQYFGAGTRLSVL.